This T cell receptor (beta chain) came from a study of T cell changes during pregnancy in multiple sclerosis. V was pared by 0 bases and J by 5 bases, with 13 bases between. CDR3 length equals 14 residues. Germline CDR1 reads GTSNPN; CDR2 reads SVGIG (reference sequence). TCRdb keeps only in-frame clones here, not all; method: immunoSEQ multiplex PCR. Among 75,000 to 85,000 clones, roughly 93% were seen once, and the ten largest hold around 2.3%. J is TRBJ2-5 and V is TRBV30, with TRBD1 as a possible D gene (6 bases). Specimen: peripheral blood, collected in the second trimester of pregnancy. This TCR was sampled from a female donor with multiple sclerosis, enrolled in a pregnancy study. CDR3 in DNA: TGTGCCTGGAGTGTACAGGGCGACCTGGAGACCCAGTACTTC. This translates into CAWSVQGDLETQYF.